A single sample is the source of the 12 T cell receptor beta chains below, sequenced in a study of CD8 T cells in Susac syndrome. The RNA input was roughly 0.5 to 1 ug, and it was reverse transcribed with random hexamers. TCRdb redid the calling of the immunoSEQ multiplex PCR reads with MiXCR, one entry per CDR3 protein. The table includes around 190,000 distinct CDR3 sequences, roughly 95% detected once. The specimen was CD4+ T cells from PBMCs. These receptors originate from a human donor in good health.

This clonotype was seen a single time. The V gene is TRBV5-4, the J gene TRBJ2-3; the match to TRBD1 covers 7 bases. Germline V gene lookup returns CDR1 SGHNT and CDR2 YYREEE (reference sequence). There are 14 residues in the CDR3. Trimming cost V 3 bases and J 4 bases; bases outside gene matches: 5. DNA for the CDR3: TGTGCCAGCAGCTCTCAGACAGGGTCAGATACGCAGTATTTT. Translated: CASSSQTGSDTQYF.

This rearrangement joins TRBV24-1 to TRBJ2-3; TRBD2 matches at 13 bases. The CDR3 is 17 residues long. Germline V gives CDR1 KGHDR, CDR2 SFDVKD. V gave up 3 bases and J gave up 4 bases; unmatched junction bases: 6. CDR3 coding DNA: TGTGCCACCAGTGATCCAGGACTAGCGGGAGTGGCAGATACGCAGTATTTT. Translation gives CATSDPGLAGVADTQYF.

V gene TRBV20-1 combines with J gene TRBJ1-1; D is possibly TRBD1 (6 bases). The germline V gene has CDR1 DFQATT and CDR2 SNEGSKA (reference sequence). The V and J ends lost 2 bases and 2 bases respectively, with 15 bases between them. The CDR3 contains 15 residues. The CDR3 here is CSARLGQLPNTEAFF. The CDR3 nucleotides read TGCAGTGCTAGACTTGGACAGCTACCTAACACTGAAGCTTTCTTT.

This sequence joins TRBV20-1 and TRBJ1-1; 8 nucleotides match TRBD1. CDR1 and CDR2 from the germline V gene are DFQATT and SNEGSKA (reference sequence). This CDR3 has 14 residues. The V and J ends lost 1 base and 4 bases, in that order; junction bases with no gene match: 5. The CDR3 coding sequence is TGCAGTGCTAGAGGACAGGGGAGCGTCACTGAAGCTTTCTTT. Amino acids: CSARGQGSVTEAFF.

The sample holds one count of this clonotype. The chain links TRBV7-7 to TRBJ2-2, with D possibly TRBD1 on 6 matching bases. Looked up from germline, CDR1 is SSHAT and CDR2 is FNYEAQ (reference sequence). With 0 bases removed from V and 4 bases from J, the gap between germline ends came to 9 bases. This CDR3 region has 15 residues. The chain's CDR3 is CASSLAGQITGELFF. CDR3 coding DNA: TGTGCCAGCAGCTTAGCAGGACAGATCACCGGGGAGCTGTTTTTT.

The rearrangement links TRBV4-3 to TRBJ1-1; the D is unclear. This CDR3 is built from 14 residues. V lost 4 bases and J 0 bases, leaving 9 bases between the germline ends. Germline CDR1 LGHNA, CDR2 YSLEER. In nucleotides, the CDR3 is TGCGCCAGCAGCCGGTTGGGGATGAACACTGAAGCTTTCTTT. This encodes CASSRLGMNTEAFF.

The CDR3: CASSGTSGRAKDTQYF. In DNA, the CDR3 is TGTGCCAGCAGCGGGACTAGCGGGAGGGCCAAAGATACGCAGTATTTT. This rearrangement joins TRBV6-1 to TRBJ2-3, with 16 bases identical to TRBD2. The CDR3 covers 16 residues. Germline assignment: CDR1 MNHNS and CDR2 SASEGT. The J segment lost 5 bases and the V segment lost 6 bases, leaving 5 bases of the junction unmatched.

The CDR3 bases are TGTGCCAGCAGCTTAGCGTGGCGGGACTACGAGCAGTACTTC. Translated: CASSLAWRDYEQYF. The chain links TRBV7-2 to TRBJ2-7; a possible D gene is TRBD2 (6 bases). Between the trimmed V and J ends, which lost 0 bases and 3 bases, there was a span of 9 bases. The CDR3 length is 14 residues. CDR1 is SGHTA, CDR2 FQGNSA, per germline.

The gene calls are TRBV9 and TRBJ2-4, with no clear D. The length of the CDR3 is 16 residues. Trimming shortened V by 4 bases and J by 1 base, and 15 bases separated the two germline ends. From germline, CDR1 is SGDLS and CDR2 YYNGEE. For the CDR3, the DNA is TGTGCCAGCAGCCAGGACCCACCAGGTGCCAAAAACATTCAGTACTTC. Encoded protein: CASSQDPPGAKNIQYF.

This chain uses TRBV3-1 with TRBJ1-5, with D unresolved. V was clipped by 2 bases and J by 10 bases, with 21 bases between them. From germline, CDR1 is LGHDT and CDR2 YNNKEL (reference sequence). The CDR3 covers 16 residues. The CDR3 coding sequence is TGTGCCAGCAGCCAATCCCCGGGCCGTTCGGGATCCCCCCAGCATTTT. Residues: CASSQSPGRSGSPQHF.

V is TRBV3-1 and J is TRBJ2-7, with D tentatively TRBD1 or TRBD2 (5 bases each). V lost 5 bases, J lost 0 bases, and 11 bases lay in between. This CDR3 has 14 amino acids. Germline CDR1 reads LGHDT; CDR2 reads YNNKEL (reference sequence). The CDR3 DNA follows: TGTGCCAGCAGCGGGGGAGCGAGCTCCTACGAGCAGTACTTC. This translates into CASSGGASSYEQYF.

The CDR3 is CASSGGDNSYEQYV. The CDR3 bases are TGTGCCAGCAGCGGCGGGGACAACTCCTACGAGCAGTACGTC. J is TRBJ2-7 and V is TRBV5-6; D possibly matches TRBD1 or TRBD2 (6 bases each). Per germline, CDR1 SGHDT and CDR2 YYEEEE. This CDR3 has 14 residues. Trimming shortened V by 4 bases and J by 0 bases, and 11 bases separated the two germline ends.